Shown below are 14 T cell receptor beta chains from a single sample sequenced in a study of glioma-infiltrating T cells. TCR alpha and beta CDR3 regions were amplified from RNA using iRepertoire nested multiplex PCR. One entry per CDR3 protein results from TCRdb running MiXCR on the multiplex PCR reads. Of roughly 190,000 distinct CDR3 sequences listed, 25% to 35% are singletons. Sequencing was carried out using glioma tissue, nonneoplastic brain tissue, or PBMCs (not recorded which). All receptors derive from a human donor with low-grade glioma or glioblastoma, undergoing nonglioma brain surgery, or in good health (not recorded which).

The genes are TRBV7-2 and TRBJ2-7; D perhaps matches TRBD1 (6 bases). The germline V gene encodes CDR1 SGHTA and CDR2 FQGNSA. This CDR3 region has 14 residues. The CDR3 region has the DNA TGTGTTAGCAGCCAAACTCAGGGGCAGGGCGAGCAGTACTTC. Amino acid sequence: CVSSQTQGQGEQYF.

The chain employs TRBV20-1 and TRBJ2-5, with 7 bases identical to TRBD1. The CDR3 spans 11 residues. Germline lookup yields CDR1 DFQATT and CDR2 SNEGSKA (reference sequence). This CDR3 is CSNRQGETQYF. CDR3 DNA sequence: TGCAGCAACAGACAGGGCGAGACCCAGTACTTC.

In this sample, this clonotype turned up many times. The V and J genes are TRBV11-1 and TRBJ1-3; perhaps TRBD1 as D (6 bases). The V end was cut by 4 bases, the J end by 3 bases, with 13 bases between. The CDR3 loop spans 15 amino acids. Germline CDR1 is SGHAT and CDR2 is FQDESV (reference sequence). CDR3 in amino acids: CASSSETGFGNTIYF. The CDR3 region has the DNA TGTGCCAGCAGCTCCGAAACAGGGTTTGGAAACACCATATATTTT.

This clonotype was counted ten times or more. V and J are TRBV19 and TRBJ2-1, with unresolved D. Trimming took 1 base from V and 9 from J, leaving 10 bases between them. The V gene's germline CDR1 is LNHDA and CDR2 SQIVND (reference sequence). There are 13 residues in the CDR3. The CDR3 region is CASSIATPGEQFF. DNA of the CDR3: TGTGCCAGTAGTATAGCTACCCCCGGTGAGCAGTTCTTC.

CDR3 DNA sequence: TGCGCCAGCAGCCAAGCAGGGGATTGGGGCCCGTTCAGGTTGGATACGCAGTATTTT. Translated, it gives CASSQAGDWGPFRLDTQYF. This sequence joins TRBV4-1 and TRBJ2-3; possibly TRBD1 for D (6 bases). Germline lookup yields CDR1 MGHRA and CDR2 YSYEKL. The CDR3 loop spans 19 amino acids. V was shortened by 1 base and J by 6 bases, with 26 bases between the two germline ends.

This clonotype was counted at least ten times. The rearrangement joins TRBV19 to TRBJ2-7; 8 positions agree with TRBD1. The CDR3 extends over 14 amino acids. The junction had 7 bases not matched to a gene; V was cut back by 5 bases and J by 4 bases. Germline-derived CDR1 and CDR2 are LNHDA and SQIVND (reference sequence). The CDR3 bases are TGTGCCAGTAGTTCGACAGGGGCTCCGTACGAGCAGTACTTC. Protein sequence: CASSSTGAPYEQYF.

This clonotype was counted many times. J is TRBJ2-1 and V is TRBV2, with TRBD2 matching over 7 bases. The CDR3 loop spans 14 amino acids. J lost 5 bases, V lost 2 bases, and 3 bases had no gene match. Germline CDR1 reads SNHLY; CDR2 reads FYNNEI. CDR3 region: CASSESSGNNEQFF. CDR3 nucleotides: TGTGCCAGCAGTGAATCTAGCGGCAACAATGAGCAGTTCTTC.

This clonotype came up a few times. The V and J genes are TRBV11-2 and TRBJ2-1, with 8 bases lining up with TRBD2. Germline trimming cut 6 bases from V and 1 base from J; bases unmatched to any gene: 8. This CDR3 contains 16 residues. From germline, CDR1 is SGHAT and CDR2 FQNNGV. The CDR3 coding sequence is TGTGCCAGCAGTCAAATCATAGCGGGGTCCTACAATGAGCAGTTCTTC. Protein sequence: CASSQIIAGSYNEQFF.

To note about this clonotype: The junction departs from germline at one end; a sequencing error may be responsible. The chain carries TRBV12-3 or TRBV12-4 and TRBJ2-2, with 7 nucleotides matching TRBD1. This CDR3 comprises 15 residues. The CDR3 DNA follows: TGTGCCCGCAGTTTAGGGACAGATGTTCCCGGGGAGCTGTTTTTT. Its protein product is CARSLGTDVPGELFF.

The chain links TRBV18 to TRBJ2-7; D not resolved. The germline gives CDR1 KGHSH, CDR2 LQKENI. V lost 6 bases and J 0 bases, leaving 18 bases between the germline ends. CDR3 length equals 16 residues. In DNA form, the CDR3 reads TGTGCCAGCTCCCCCCCAGTAGGGCAGAGCTCCTACGAGCAGTACTTC. It specifies CASSPPVGQSSYEQYF.

Remarks on this clonotype: A read error may be the cause here, since a much bigger clone is one base away. This chain uses TRBV20-1 with TRBJ2-7; 13 bases agree with TRBD2. J was trimmed by 4 bases and V by 5 bases; bases with no gene match: 8. CDR1 is DFQATT and CDR2 is SNEGSKA in the germline V gene (reference sequence). This CDR3 region has 15 residues. CDR3 amino acids: CSAGLGTSGVYEQYF. The CDR3 DNA reads as TGCAGTGCTGGCCTCGGGACTAGCGGGGTTTACGAGCAGTACTTC.

This chain links TRBV5-1 with TRBJ2-5; 8 nucleotides agree with TRBD1. CDR1 is SGHRS, CDR2 YFSETQ, per germline. This CDR3 contains 15 residues. Trimming took 4 bases from V and 5 from J; bases not matched to a gene: 10. This CDR3 is CASSDPGQGSETQYF. The CDR3 DNA reads TGCGCCAGCAGCGACCCCGGACAGGGCAGTGAGACCCAGTACTTC.

This chain links TRBV2 with TRBJ1-1, with D possibly TRBD1 on 5 matching bases. This CDR3 region has 13 residues. Germline CDR1 reads SNHLY; CDR2 reads FYNNEI. V was pared by 6 bases and J by 5 bases, with 13 bases between. The CDR3: CASRLGWGTEAFF. As DNA, the CDR3 is TGTGCCAGCAGGTTGGGCTGGGGGACTGAAGCTTTCTTT.

The genes are TRBV28 and TRBJ2-3, with TRBD1 identical over 7 bases. This CDR3 is built from 12 residues. Germline lookup yields CDR1 MDHEN and CDR2 SYDVKM. Germline trimming cut 10 bases from V and 4 bases from J; bases unmatched to any gene: 5. CDR3: CANRGAADTQYF. In DNA form, the CDR3 reads TGTGCCAACAGGGGAGCGGCAGATACGCAGTATTTT. The full variable domain, with the rest looked up from reference TRBV28 and TRBJ2-3, is DVKVTQSSRYLVKRTGEKVFLECVQDMDHENMFWYRQDPGLGLRLIYFSYDVKMKEKGDIPEGYSVSREKKERFSLILESASTNQTSMYLCANRGAADTQYFGPGTRLTVL.